The 3 T cell receptor beta chains given below trace back to one sample, sequenced in a study of PD-1 blockade in classical Hodgkin lymphoma. Repertoires were generated with immunoSEQ multiplex PCR, while TCRdb's copy carries only in-frame clones and drops some. The repertoire holds approximately 96,000 clones, with around 93% as singletons. The time point was: cycle 4 day 1 (C4D1), after about 6 weeks of nivolumab. No patient escaped relapse after autologous stem cell transplantation, and brentuximab vedotin exposure varied. The sequences come from peripheral blood mononuclear cells (PBMCs), collected before the fourth cycle of nivolumab. The receptors were sampled from a human donor with classical Hodgkin lymphoma.

CDR3: CAISEKGVSSGRLDEQFF. For the CDR3, the DNA is TGTGCCATCAGTGAGAAGGGTGTCTCTAGCGGGAGGCTCGATGAGCAGTTCTTC. V is TRBV10-3 and J is TRBJ2-1, with 11 bases lining up with TRBD2. The CDR3 runs to 18 residues. V shed 2 bases, J shed 8 bases, and the junction held 14 bases outside the gene matches. Germline V gene sequence: CDR1 ENHRY, CDR2 SYGVKD.

The chain uses TRBV30 and TRBJ2-3; possible D gene TRBD1, 5 bases. Germline V gene sequence: CDR1 GTSNPN, CDR2 SVGIG (reference sequence). V was trimmed by 2 bases and J by 7 bases, leaving 13 bases between them. The CDR3 is 13 amino acids. Here the CDR3 DNA reads TGTGCCTGGAGTCAAGGGGTGGGTTATACGCAGTATTTT. This codes for CAWSQGVGYTQYF.

The sample holds one count of this clone. V is TRBV7-2 and J is TRBJ2-2, with D tentatively TRBD1 (5 bases). This CDR3 spans 15 amino acids. CDR1 and CDR2 (germline): SGHTA, FQGNSA. V dropped 2 bases and J dropped 7 bases, with 14 bases sitting between them. CDR3 sequence reads: CASSLRGLRGGELFF. CDR3 coding DNA: TGTGCCAGCAGCTTAAGGGGCCTCAGAGGCGGGGAGCTGTTTTTT.